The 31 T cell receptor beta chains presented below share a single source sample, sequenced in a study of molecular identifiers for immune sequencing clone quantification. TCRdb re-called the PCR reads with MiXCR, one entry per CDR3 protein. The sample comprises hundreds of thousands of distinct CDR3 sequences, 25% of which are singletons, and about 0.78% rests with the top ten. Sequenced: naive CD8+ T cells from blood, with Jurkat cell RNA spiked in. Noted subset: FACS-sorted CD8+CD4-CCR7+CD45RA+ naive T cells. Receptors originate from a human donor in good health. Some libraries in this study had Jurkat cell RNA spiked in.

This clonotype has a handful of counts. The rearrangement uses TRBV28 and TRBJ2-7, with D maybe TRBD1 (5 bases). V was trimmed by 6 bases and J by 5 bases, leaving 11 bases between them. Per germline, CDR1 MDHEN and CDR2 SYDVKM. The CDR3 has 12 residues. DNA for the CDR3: TGTGCCAGCAGAACCCAGGGTGACGAGCAGTACTTC. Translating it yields CASRTQGDEQYF.

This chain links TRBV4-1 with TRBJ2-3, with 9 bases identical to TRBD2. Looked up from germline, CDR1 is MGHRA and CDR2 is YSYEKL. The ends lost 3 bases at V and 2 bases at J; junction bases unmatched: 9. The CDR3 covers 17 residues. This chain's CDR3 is CASSHPLAGIPTDTQYF. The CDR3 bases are TGCGCCAGCAGCCATCCTCTAGCGGGGATTCCCACAGATACGCAGTATTTT.

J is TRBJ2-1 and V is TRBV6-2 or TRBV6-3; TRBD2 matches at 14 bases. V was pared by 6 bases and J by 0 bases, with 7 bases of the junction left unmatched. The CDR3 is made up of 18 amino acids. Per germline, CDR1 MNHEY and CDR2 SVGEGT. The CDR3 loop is CASRTGLAGVSSYNEQFF. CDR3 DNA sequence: TGTGCCAGCAGAACGGGACTAGCGGGAGTGAGCTCCTACAATGAGCAGTTCTTC.

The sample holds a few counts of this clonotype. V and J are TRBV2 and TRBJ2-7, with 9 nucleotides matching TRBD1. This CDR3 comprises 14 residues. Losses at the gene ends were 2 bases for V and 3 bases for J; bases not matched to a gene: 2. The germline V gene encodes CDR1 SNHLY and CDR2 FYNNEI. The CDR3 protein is CASSEQTGGYEQYF. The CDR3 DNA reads TGTGCCAGCAGTGAACAGACAGGGGGCTACGAGCAGTACTTC.

Here the CDR3 reads CASSDGLALETQYF. The DNA of the CDR3 is TGTGCCAGCAGCGACGGGCTAGCGCTAGAGACCCAGTACTTC. The genes are TRBV9 and TRBJ2-5; possibly TRBD2 for D (6 bases). Trimming left V 3 bases short and J 4 bases short, with 13 bases between. The germline CDR1 and CDR2 sequences are SGDLS and YYNGEE. The CDR3 consists of 14 residues.

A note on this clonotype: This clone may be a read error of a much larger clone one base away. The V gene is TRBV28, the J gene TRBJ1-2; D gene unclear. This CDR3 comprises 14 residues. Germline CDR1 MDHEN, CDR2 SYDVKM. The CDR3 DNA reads TGTGCCAGCAAAACAGACCCTTACAGCTATGGCTACGCCTTC. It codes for CASKTDPYSYGYAF.

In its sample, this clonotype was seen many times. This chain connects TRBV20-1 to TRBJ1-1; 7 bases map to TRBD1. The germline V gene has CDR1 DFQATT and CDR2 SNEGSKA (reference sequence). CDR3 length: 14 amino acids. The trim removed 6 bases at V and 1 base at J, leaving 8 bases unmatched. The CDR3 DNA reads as TGCAGTGCCACAGGGGTCCAACAGAACACTGAAGCTTTCTTT. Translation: CSATGVQQNTEAFF.

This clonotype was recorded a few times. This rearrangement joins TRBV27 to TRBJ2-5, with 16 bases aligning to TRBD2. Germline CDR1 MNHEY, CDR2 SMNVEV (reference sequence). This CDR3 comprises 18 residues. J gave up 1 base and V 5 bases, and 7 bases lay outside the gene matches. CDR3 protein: CASSPGTSGRAFQETQYF. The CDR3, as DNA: TGTGCCAGCAGTCCCGGGACTAGCGGGAGGGCCTTCCAAGAGACCCAGTACTTC.

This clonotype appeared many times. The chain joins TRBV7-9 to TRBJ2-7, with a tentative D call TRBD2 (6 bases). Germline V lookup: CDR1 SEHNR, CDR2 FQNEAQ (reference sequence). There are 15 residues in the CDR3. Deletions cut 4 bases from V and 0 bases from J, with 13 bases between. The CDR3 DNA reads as TGTGCCAGCAGCTCGACGGGGGATAGCTCCTACGAGCAGTACTTC. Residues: CASSSTGDSSYEQYF.

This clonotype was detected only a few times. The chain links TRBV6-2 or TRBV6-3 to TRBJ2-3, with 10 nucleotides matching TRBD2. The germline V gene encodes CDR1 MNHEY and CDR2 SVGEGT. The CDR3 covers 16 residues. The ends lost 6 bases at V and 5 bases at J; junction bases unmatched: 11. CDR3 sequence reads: CASSYELAGILDTQYF. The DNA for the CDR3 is TGTGCCAGCAGCTACGAACTAGCGGGGATTTTAGATACGCAGTATTTT.

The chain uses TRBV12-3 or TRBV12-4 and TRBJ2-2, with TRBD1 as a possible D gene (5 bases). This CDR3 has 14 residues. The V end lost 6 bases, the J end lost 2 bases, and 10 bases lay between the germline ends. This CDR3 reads CASSLRVNTGELFF. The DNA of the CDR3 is TGTGCCAGCAGCCTCAGGGTAAACACCGGGGAGCTGTTTTTT.

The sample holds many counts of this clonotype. The CDR3 protein is CSVRERGRNEQFF. The CDR3 bases are TGCAGCGTAAGAGAGCGGGGGCGAAATGAGCAGTTCTTC. This chain joins TRBV29-1 and TRBJ2-1; 8 bases line up with TRBD2. The CDR3 contains 13 residues. The V segment lost 6 bases and the J segment 7 bases; nucleotides outside the gene matches: 8. CDR1 SQVTM and CDR2 ANQGSEA come from the germline V gene.

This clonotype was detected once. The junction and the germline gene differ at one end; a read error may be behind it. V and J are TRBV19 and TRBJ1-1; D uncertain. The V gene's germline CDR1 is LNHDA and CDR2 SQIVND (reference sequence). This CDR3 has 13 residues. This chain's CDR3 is CAGSIGPNTEAFF. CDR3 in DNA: TGTGCCGGTAGTATTGGACCGAACACTGAAGCTTTCTTT.

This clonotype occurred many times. The CDR3 DNA reads as TGTGCCATCGAATGGGGGTACGGTCAGCCCCAGCATTTT. This encodes CAIEWGYGQPQHF. V gene TRBV6-1 combines with J gene TRBJ1-5; tentatively, D is TRBD1 (5 bases). Germline CDR1 is MNHNS and CDR2 is SASEGT. V lost 10 bases and J lost 6, with 16 bases in between. CDR3 size: 13 residues.

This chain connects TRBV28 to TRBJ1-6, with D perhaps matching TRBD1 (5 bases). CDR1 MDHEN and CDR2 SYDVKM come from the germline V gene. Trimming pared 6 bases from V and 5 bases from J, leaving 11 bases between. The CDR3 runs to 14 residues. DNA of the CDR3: TGTGCCAGCAGCTCGGACACCGATAATTCACCCCTCCACTTT. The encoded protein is CASSSDTDNSPLHF.

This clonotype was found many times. For the CDR3, the DNA is TGCAGCGTTGGGGGGTTGAGCGGGGCCCCTCTTTTGGCCCAGTACTTC. Protein: CSVGGLSGAPLLAQYF. The chain employs TRBV29-1 and TRBJ2-5; TRBD2 agrees at 7 bases. CDR3 length: 16 amino acids. The junction had 20 bases not matched to a gene; V was cut back by 4 bases and J by 9 bases. Per germline, CDR1 SQVTM and CDR2 ANQGSEA. The variable domain in full, with the rest retrieved from reference TRBV29-1 and TRBJ2-5, is SAVISQKPSRDICQRGTSLTIQCQVDSQVTMMFWYRQQPGQSLTLIATANQGSEATYESGFVIDKFPISRPNLTFSTLTVSNMSPEDSSIYLCSVGGLSGAPLLAQYFGPGTRLLVL.

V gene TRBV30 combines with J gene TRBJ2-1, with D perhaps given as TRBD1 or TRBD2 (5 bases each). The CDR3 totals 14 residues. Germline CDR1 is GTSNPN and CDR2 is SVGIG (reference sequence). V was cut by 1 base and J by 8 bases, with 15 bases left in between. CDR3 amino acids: CAWSGGRLLDEQFF. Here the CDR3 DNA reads TGTGCCTGGAGTGGGGGACGTTTGCTCGATGAGCAGTTCTTC.

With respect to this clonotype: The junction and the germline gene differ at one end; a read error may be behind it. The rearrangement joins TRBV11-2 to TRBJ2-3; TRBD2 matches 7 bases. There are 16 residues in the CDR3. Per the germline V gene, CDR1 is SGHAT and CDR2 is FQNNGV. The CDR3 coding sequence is TGTACCAGCAGTCCTGCCCCCGCGGGAGCAGGAGATACGCAGTATTTT. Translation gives CTSSPAPAGAGDTQYF.

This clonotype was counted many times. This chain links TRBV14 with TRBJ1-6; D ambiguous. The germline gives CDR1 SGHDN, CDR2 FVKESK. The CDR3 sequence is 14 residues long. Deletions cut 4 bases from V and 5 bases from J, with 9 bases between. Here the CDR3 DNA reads TGTGCCAGCAGCCGCGGCACAAATAATTCACCCCTCCACTTT. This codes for CASSRGTNNSPLHF.

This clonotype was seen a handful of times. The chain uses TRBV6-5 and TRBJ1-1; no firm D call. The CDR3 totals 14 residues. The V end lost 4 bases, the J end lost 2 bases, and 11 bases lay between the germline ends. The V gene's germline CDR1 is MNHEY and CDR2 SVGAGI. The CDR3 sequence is CASSLRTDNTEAFF. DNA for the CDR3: TGTGCCAGCAGTTTACGGACGGACAACACTGAAGCTTTCTTT.

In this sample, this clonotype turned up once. CDR3 sequence: CARRRDGYSNQPQHF. CDR3 coding DNA: TGTGCCCGCCGCCGGGACGGCTATAGCAATCAGCCCCAGCATTTT. The gene calls are TRBV27 and TRBJ1-5, with TRBD1 as a possible D gene (5 bases). V dropped 11 bases and J dropped 0 bases, with 17 bases sitting between them. CDR1 is MNHEY and CDR2 is SMNVEV in the germline V gene (reference sequence). The CDR3 runs 15 residues.

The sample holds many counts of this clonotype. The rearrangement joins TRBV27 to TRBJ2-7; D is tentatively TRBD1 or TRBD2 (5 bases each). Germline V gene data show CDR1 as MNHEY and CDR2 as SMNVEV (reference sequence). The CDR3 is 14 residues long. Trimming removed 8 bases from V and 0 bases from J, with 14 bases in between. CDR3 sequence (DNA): TGTGCCAGCTCGTGGGGGTCAGCCTCCTACGAGCAGTACTTC. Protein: CASSWGSASYEQYF.

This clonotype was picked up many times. CDR3 in amino acids: CASSEELAGGILGSYNEQFF. The DNA for the CDR3 is TGTGCCAGCAGTGAAGAGCTAGCGGGAGGGATATTGGGATCCTACAATGAGCAGTTCTTC. The chain carries TRBV2 and TRBJ2-1, with 12 bases aligning to TRBD2. There are 20 residues in the CDR3. Germline-derived CDR1 and CDR2 are SNHLY and FYNNEI. Losses at the gene ends were 1 base for V and 1 base for J; bases not matched to a gene: 11.

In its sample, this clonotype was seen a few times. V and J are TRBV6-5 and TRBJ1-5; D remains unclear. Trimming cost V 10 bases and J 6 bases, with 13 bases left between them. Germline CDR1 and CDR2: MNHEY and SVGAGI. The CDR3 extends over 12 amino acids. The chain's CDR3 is CAIHRSAQPQHF. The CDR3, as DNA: TGTGCCATCCACCGGTCAGCTCAGCCCCAGCATTTT.

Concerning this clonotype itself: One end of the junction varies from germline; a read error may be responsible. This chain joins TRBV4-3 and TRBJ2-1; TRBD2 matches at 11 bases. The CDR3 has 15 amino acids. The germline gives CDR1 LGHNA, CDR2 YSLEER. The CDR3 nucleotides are TGCGCCCGCAGCCGAACTAGCGGGAGTTACAATGAGCAGTTCTTC. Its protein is CARSRTSGSYNEQFF.

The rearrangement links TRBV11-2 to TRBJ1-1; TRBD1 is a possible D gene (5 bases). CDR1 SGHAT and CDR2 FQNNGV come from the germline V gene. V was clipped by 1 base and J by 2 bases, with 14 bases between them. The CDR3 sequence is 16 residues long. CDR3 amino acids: CASSLAGVLTNTEAFF. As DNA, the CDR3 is TGTGCCAGCAGCTTAGCGGGGGTTTTGACCAACACTGAAGCTTTCTTT.

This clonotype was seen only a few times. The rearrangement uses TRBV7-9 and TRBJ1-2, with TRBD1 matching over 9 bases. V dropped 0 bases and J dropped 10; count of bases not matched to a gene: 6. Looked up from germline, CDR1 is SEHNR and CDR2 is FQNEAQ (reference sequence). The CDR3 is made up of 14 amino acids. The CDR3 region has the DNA TGTGCCAGCAGCTTAGCTGGGACAGGGTTCCACTACACCTTC. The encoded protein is CASSLAGTGFHYTF.

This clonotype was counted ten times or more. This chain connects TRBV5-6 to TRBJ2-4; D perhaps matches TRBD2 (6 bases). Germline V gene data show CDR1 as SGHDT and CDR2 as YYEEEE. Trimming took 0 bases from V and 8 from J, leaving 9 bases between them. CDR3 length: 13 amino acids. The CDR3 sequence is CASSLGPGDIQYF. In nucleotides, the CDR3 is TGTGCCAGCAGCTTGGGACCGGGGGACATTCAGTACTTC. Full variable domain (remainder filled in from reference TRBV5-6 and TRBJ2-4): DAGVTQSPTHLIKTRGQQVTLRCSPKSGHDTVSWYQQALGQGPQFIFQYYEEEERQRGNFPDRFSGHQFPNYSSELNVNALLLGDSALYLCASSLGPGDIQYFGAGTRLSVL.

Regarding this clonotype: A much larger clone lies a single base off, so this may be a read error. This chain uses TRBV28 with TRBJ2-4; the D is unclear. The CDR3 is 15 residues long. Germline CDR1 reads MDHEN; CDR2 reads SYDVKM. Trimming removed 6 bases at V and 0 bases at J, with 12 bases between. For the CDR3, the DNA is TGTGCCAGCAGAACTCTCGCCCGAGCCAAAAACATTCAGTACTTC. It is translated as CASRTLARAKNIQYF.

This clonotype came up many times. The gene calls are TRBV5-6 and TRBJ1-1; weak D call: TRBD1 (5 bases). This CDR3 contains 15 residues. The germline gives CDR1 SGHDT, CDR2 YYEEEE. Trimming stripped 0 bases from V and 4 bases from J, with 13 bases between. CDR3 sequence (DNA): TGTGCCAGCAGCTTGGCCGCAGCAGGGATCACTGAAGCTTTCTTT. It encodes CASSLAAAGITEAFF.

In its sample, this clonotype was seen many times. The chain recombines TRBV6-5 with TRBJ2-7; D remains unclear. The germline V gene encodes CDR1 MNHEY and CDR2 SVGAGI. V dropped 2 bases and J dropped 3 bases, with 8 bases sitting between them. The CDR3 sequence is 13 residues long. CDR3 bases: TGTGCCAGCAGTTACAGGACGAGCTACGAGCAGTACTTC. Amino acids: CASSYRTSYEQYF.